Reported below is one T cell receptor beta chain. Those enrolled, adults aged roughly 18 to 95 years, came from 20 to 25 US areas. Two negative PCRs, clearance, or symptom resolution had been documented for recovered Cohort 3 donors. The sample originates from a study of blood T cell repertoires in COVID-19. Under the authors' procedure: Reference gene primer amplification in the assay estimated nucleated cell counts. Libraries were prepared by immunoSEQ multiplex PCR; TCRdb keeps only in-frame clonotypes and omits some of them. The V and J calls and clone size are taken from that table; D and trimming were inferred from the DNA. The sample lists over 250,000 clones; around 92% were seen once. Germline CDR1 and CDR2: MDHEN and SYDVKM. V gave up 4 bases and J gave up 4 bases, with 13 bases separating them. The CDR3 length is 14 residues.

The clonotype was recovered from a woman aged 55-70 years who had recovered from COVID-19. The specimen was PBMCs or T cells enriched from blood (not recorded which). The chain recombines TRBV28 with TRBJ1-1, with a weak D call TRBD1 (6 bases). The CDR3 loop is CASSSHDRTTEAFF. The CDR3 DNA reads TGTGCCAGCAGTTCCCACGACAGGACCACTGAAGCTTTCTTT.